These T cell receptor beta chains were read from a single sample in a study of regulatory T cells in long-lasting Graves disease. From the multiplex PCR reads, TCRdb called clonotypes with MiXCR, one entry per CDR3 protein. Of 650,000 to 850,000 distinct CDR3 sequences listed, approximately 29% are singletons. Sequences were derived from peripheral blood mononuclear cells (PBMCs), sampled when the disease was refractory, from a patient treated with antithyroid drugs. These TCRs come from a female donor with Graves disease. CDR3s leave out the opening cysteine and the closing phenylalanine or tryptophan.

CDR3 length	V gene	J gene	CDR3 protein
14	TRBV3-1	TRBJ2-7	ASSQDVAASSYEQY
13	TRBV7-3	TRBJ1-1	ASSLDSSRRTEAF
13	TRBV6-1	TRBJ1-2	ASSEVGGLGNGYT
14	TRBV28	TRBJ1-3	ASAGGAGSSGNTIY
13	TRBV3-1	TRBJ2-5	ASSFGTRSGETQY
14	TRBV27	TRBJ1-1	ASSFRAGVKNTEAF
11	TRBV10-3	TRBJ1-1	AISVRGDTEAF
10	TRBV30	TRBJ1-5	AWNAEDQPQH
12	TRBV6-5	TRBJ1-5	ASSLQGPDQPQH
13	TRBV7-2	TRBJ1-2	ASSLVLSARGGYT
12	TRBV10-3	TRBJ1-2	AISESTADYGYT
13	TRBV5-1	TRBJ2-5	ASSHSDTSQETQY
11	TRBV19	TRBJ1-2	AIQTPGSWGYT
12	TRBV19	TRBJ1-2	ASSIEDRTRGYT
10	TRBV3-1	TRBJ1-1	ASSQGVTEAF
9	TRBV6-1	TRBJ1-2	ASSREAGYT
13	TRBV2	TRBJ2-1	ASSGTPGTYNEQF
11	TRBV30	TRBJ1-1	AWRGQGIAEAF
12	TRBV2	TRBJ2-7	ASSPGTGNYEQY
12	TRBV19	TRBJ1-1	ASTATGFGTEAF
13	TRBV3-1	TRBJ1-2	ASSHSSVYSYGYT
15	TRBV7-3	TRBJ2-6	ASSLKGLTSGANVLT
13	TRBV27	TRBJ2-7	ASRGTSGSWSEQY
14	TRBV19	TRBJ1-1	ASSKDLQGLNTEAF
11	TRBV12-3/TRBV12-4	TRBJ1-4	ASSWTFREKLV
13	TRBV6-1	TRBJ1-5	ASNKHRGQATGEH
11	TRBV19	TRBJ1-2	ASSPRGWYGYT
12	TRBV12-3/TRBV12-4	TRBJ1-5	ASRWGGSNQPQH
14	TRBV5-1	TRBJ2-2	ASSYGLALNTGELF
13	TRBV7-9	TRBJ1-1	ASSSSTGVGTEAF
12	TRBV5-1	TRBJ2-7	ASSSVAGVEEQY
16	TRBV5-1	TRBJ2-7	ASSLWFQGRTAGHEQY
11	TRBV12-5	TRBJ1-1	ASGLVNRDEAF
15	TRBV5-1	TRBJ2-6	ASSFRQGRSGANVLT
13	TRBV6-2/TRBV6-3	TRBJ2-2	ASSYGTSNTGELF
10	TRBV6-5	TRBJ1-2	ASSFRQGDYT
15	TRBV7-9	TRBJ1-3	ASSSGDRGHPGNTIY
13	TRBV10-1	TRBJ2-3	ASSEYRGCTDTQY
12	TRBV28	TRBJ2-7	ASAGGDRNYEQY
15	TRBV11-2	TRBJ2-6	ASSSGRGLTGANVLT
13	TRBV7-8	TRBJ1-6	ASSARRGDNSPLH
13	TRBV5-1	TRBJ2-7	ASSPVASGNVEQY
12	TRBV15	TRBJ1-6	ATSRDRSPSPLH
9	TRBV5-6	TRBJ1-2	ASSGMGGYT